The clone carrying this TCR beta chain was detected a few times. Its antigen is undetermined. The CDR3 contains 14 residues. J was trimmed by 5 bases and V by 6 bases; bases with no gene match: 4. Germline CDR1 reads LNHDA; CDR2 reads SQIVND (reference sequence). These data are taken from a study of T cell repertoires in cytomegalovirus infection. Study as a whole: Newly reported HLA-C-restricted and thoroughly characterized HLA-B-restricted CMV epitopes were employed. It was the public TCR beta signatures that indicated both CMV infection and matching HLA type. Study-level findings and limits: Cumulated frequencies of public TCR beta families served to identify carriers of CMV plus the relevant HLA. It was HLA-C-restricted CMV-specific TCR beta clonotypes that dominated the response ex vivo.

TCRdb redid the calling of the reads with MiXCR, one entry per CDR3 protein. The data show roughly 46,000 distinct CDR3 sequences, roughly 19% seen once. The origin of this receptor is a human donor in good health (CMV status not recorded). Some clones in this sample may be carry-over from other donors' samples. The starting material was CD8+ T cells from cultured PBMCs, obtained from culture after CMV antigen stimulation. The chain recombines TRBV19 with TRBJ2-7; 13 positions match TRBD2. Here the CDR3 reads CASRGGLAGNEQYF. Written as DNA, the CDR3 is TGTGCCAGTAGGGGGGGACTAGCGGGAAACGAGCAGTACTTC.